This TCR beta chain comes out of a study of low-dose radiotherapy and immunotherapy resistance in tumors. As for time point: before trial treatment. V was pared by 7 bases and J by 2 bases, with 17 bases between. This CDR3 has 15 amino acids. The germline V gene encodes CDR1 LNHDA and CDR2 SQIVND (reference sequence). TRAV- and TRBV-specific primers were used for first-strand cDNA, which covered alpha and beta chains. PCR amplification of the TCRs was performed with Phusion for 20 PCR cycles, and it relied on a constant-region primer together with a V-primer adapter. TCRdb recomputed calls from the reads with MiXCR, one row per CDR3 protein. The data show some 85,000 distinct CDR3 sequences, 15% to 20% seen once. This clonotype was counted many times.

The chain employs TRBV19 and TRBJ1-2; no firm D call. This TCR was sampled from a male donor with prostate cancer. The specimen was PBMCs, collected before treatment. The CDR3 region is CASMAPFGLNYGYTF. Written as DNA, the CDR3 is TGTGCCAGTATGGCCCCCTTCGGACTCAACTATGGCTACACCTTC.